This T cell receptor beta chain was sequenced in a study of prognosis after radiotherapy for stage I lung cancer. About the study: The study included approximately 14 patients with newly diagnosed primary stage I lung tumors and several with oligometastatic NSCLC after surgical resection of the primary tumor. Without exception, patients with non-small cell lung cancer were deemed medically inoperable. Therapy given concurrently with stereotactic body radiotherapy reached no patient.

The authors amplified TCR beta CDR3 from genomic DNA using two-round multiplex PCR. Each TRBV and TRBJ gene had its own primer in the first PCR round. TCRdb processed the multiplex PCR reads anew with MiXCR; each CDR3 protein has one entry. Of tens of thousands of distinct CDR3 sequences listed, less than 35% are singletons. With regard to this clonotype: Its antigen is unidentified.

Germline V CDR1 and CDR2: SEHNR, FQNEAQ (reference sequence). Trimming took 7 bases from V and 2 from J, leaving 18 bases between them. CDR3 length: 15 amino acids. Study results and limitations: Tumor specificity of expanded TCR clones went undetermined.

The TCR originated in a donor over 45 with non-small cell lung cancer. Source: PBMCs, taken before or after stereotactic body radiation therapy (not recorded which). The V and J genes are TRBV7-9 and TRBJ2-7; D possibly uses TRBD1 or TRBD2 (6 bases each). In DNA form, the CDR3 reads TGTGCCAGCACCACGGGGGAAGGGGACACCTACGAGCAGTACTTC. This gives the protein CASTTGEGDTYEQYF.